This T cell receptor (beta chain) was sequenced during a study of blood T cell repertoires in COVID-19. This clone appeared a single time. V was pared by 0 bases and J by 6 bases, with 12 bases between. This CDR3 comprises 14 residues. CDR1 and CDR2 (germline): SGHNT, YYREEE (reference sequence). In the authors' workflow: Counts of nucleated cells, estimated from reference gene primer amplification, were obtained. This table comes from immunoSEQ multiplex PCR, and its TCRdb copy is limited to in-frame clones, with some not included. Clone size and the V and J calls come from that table; the DNA yielded D and trimming. The sample shows fewer than 300,000 clones, about 89% of them seen only once.

V gene TRBV5-4 combines with J gene TRBJ1-2, with no clear D. The clonotype was recovered from a woman aged 40 to 50 who had recovered from COVID-19. Input material: peripheral blood. CDR3 in amino acids: CASSLGVGRDGYTF. The CDR3 DNA reads TGTGCCAGCAGCTTGGGGGTAGGGAGGGATGGCTACACCTTC.